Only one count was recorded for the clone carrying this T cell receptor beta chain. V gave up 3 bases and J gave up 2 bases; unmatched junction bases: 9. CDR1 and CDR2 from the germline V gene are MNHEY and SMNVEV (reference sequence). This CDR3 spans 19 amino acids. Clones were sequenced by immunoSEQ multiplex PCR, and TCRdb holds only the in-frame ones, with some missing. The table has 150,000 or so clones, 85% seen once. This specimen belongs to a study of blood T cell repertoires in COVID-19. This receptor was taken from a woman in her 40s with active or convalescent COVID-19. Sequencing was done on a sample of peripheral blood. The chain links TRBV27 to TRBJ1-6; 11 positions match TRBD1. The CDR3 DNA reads TGTGCCAGCAGTTTCCTAGGACAGGGGGCTTCGACCTATAATTCACCCCTCCACTTT. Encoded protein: CASSFLGQGASTYNSPLHF.